This TCR beta chain emerged from a study of shared clonotypes between healthy human individuals. General study results and limits: With a handful of donors compared, roughly 5% of naive CD4 clonotypes were shared. In general, naive subsets displayed greater estimated richness than memory subsets did.

Some clones are missing from TCRdb's copy, which holds only in-frame ones; the method was immunoSEQ multiplex PCR. The data show about 1 million clones, roughly 75% seen once. Details on this clone: Its antigen remains unidentified.

The TCR originated in a man younger than 35 in good health. Sample: memory CD4+ T cells sorted from blood. As for subset: CD45RA-negative fraction.

CDR3 sequence (DNA): TGTGCCAGCAGAGGGACTAGCGGGACTTACAATGAGCAGTTCTTC. Protein sequence: CASRGTSGTYNEQFF. The chain has TRBV2 and TRBJ2-1; 13 nucleotides match TRBD2. V trimming: 6 bases; J trimming: 4 bases; junction bases outside the gene matches: 3. Germline V lookup: CDR1 SNHLY, CDR2 FYNNEI. There are 15 residues in the CDR3.